This T cell receptor (beta chain) was sequenced for a study of CD8 T cells in Susac syndrome. Overall study findings and caveats: The study conceded that its TCR sequencing and HLA analysis involved relatively few individuals.

A word on this clonotype: The antigen remains unidentified.

Trimming shortened V by 0 bases and J by 5 bases, and 13 bases separated the two germline ends. Per the germline V gene, CDR1 is LGHNA and CDR2 is YNFKEQ. The CDR3 length is 15 residues. The RNA, roughly 0.5 to 1 ug, was put through reverse transcription using random hexamers. Across 54 Vbeta and 13 Jbeta, TCR beta CDR3 was amplified with immunoSEQ multiplex PCR. Each CDR3 protein gets one entry after TCRdb re-called the immunoSEQ multiplex PCR reads with MiXCR. This table holds about 190,000 distinct CDR3 sequences, approximately 95% found once. Material: CD4+ T cells from PBMCs. The chain has TRBV4-2 and TRBJ2-5, with D possibly matching TRBD1 (5 bases). The sequence was obtained from a human donor in good health. CDR3 sequence reads: CASSQDGARIETQYF. The CDR3 bases are TGTGCCAGCAGCCAAGATGGGGCAAGGATCGAGACCCAGTACTTC.